This entry lists 26 T cell receptor beta chains sequenced from one sample in a study of OX40 agonist ivuxolimab in advanced cancers. Profiled with immunoSEQ multiplex PCR; TCRdb holds only in-frame clones, not every one. Here the sample spans fewer than 60,000 clones, 75% to 90% being singletons. Sequencing was performed on CD4+ or CD8+ T cells sorted from blood, taken in a trial of the OX40 agonist ivuxolimab. The origin of the receptors is an adult with an advanced solid tumor such as melanoma, head and neck, liver or kidney cancer.

The V and J genes are TRBV19 and TRBJ1-2, with 12 bases lining up with TRBD1. The CDR3 totals 16 residues. The J segment lost 5 bases and the V segment lost 5 bases, leaving 9 bases of the junction unmatched. Germline CDR1 is LNHDA and CDR2 is SQIVND (reference sequence). The CDR3 nucleotides read TGTGCCAGTAGTGGGACAGGGGGCCTCACAGTATATGGCTACACCTTC. Translation: CASSGTGGLTVYGYTF.

The chain is built from TRBV15 and TRBJ2-7, with TRBD1 identical over 10 bases. The junction had 5 bases not matched to a gene; V was cut back by 5 bases and J by 1 base. The germline V gene encodes CDR1 LNHNV and CDR2 YYDKDF (reference sequence). CDR3 size: 15 residues. CDR3 loop: CATSLGQGSSYEQYF. Here the CDR3 DNA reads TGTGCCACCAGCTTGGGACAGGGGTCTTCCTACGAGCAGTACTTC.

The rearrangement joins TRBV6-6 to TRBJ2-2; D is perhaps TRBD1 (6 bases). Germline assignment: CDR1 MNHNY and CDR2 SVGAGI (reference sequence). V dropped 0 bases and J dropped 3 bases, with 11 bases sitting between them. The CDR3 length is 16 residues. The CDR3 coding sequence is TGTGCCAGCAGTTACTCCGCAGGGGCCTACACCGGGGAGCTGTTTTTT. Translated, it gives CASSYSAGAYTGELFF.

This clone came up a few times. V gene TRBV9 combines with J gene TRBJ1-1, with D perhaps matching TRBD1 (5 bases). The CDR3 sequence is 15 residues long. Germline V gene lookup returns CDR1 SGDLS and CDR2 YYNGEE. V was clipped by 2 bases and J by 5 bases, with 16 bases between them. CDR3 DNA: TGTGCCAGCAGCGTTAGTCCAGGGTACCAGACTGAAGCTTTCTTT. This gives the protein CASSVSPGYQTEAFF.

The rearrangement joins TRBV6-5 to TRBJ1-6; TRBD1 aligns across 9 bases. CDR3 length: 16 amino acids. The V gene's germline CDR1 is MNHEY and CDR2 SVGAGI. With 2 bases clipped from V and 9 bases from J, the junction kept 8 bases outside the gene matches. CDR3 loop: CASSYPIQGAPSPLHF. Written as DNA, the CDR3 is TGTGCCAGCAGTTACCCGATACAGGGGGCGCCTTCACCCCTCCACTTT.

This clone has just a few counts. The gene calls are TRBV5-6 and TRBJ1-3; D is perhaps TRBD1 (6 bases). CDR1 SGHDT and CDR2 YYEEEE come from the germline V gene. This CDR3 contains 16 residues. Trimming left V 3 bases short and J 0 bases short, with 13 bases between. In DNA, the CDR3 is TGTGCCAGCAGCTCCTACGACAGGAGCTCTGGAAACACCATATATTTT. Translation gives CASSSYDRSSGNTIYF.

This chain connects TRBV4-1 to TRBJ2-7; no reliable D call. This CDR3 is 13 amino acids long. V lost 0 bases, J lost 2 bases, and 5 bases lay in between. Germline lookup yields CDR1 MGHRA and CDR2 YSYEKL. This CDR3 reads CASSQEGTYEQYF. CDR3 nucleotides: TGCGCCAGCAGCCAAGAGGGGACCTACGAGCAGTACTTC.

This chain uses TRBV5-1 with TRBJ2-7; 8 bases are a match to TRBD1. CDR1 and CDR2 (germline): SGHRS, YFSETQ. Unmatched junction bases numbered 18, after V lost 2 bases and J lost 2 bases. CDR3 length: 19 amino acids. The CDR3 nucleotides read TGCGCCAGCAGCTTAGGTGCAGGGGGCGCGGCGGGGTCTACCTACGAGCAGTACTTC. Translating it yields CASSLGAGGAAGSTYEQYF.

The CDR3 loop reads CSVADRGRGASEAFF. CDR3 sequence (DNA): TGCAGCGTTGCCGACAGGGGAAGGGGAGCGAGTGAAGCTTTCTTT. The rearrangement links TRBV29-1 to TRBJ1-1; the match to TRBD1 covers 8 bases. With 4 bases clipped from V and 7 bases from J, the junction kept 14 bases outside the gene matches. From germline, CDR1 is SQVTM and CDR2 ANQGSEA. CDR3 length: 15 amino acids.

This clone was seen once. The chain joins TRBV5-4 to TRBJ2-7; D not resolved. The V gene lost 0 bases and the J gene lost 2 bases, with 6 bases spanning the gap. Germline CDR1 and CDR2: SGHNT and YYREEE (reference sequence). This CDR3 has 13 residues. DNA for the CDR3: TGTGCCAGCAGCTTGGAGGTAGCCTACGAGCAGTACTTC. Translated: CASSLEVAYEQYF.

This rearrangement joins TRBV28 to TRBJ1-6; TRBD1 matches at 9 bases. The CDR3 is 15 residues long. Looked up from germline, CDR1 is MDHEN and CDR2 is SYDVKM. Trimming at V came to 5 bases and at J to 10 bases, leaving 9 bases not matched to a gene. CDR3 amino acids: CASSDPGTGRSPLHF. In DNA form, the CDR3 reads TGTGCCAGCAGTGATCCGGGGACAGGGAGGTCACCCCTCCACTTT.

The chain carries TRBV7-9 and TRBJ2-3; D may be TRBD2 (7 bases). V lost 7 bases and J lost 4, with 18 bases in between. Germline V gene sequence: CDR1 SEHNR, CDR2 FQNEAQ (reference sequence). The CDR3 spans 15 residues. This CDR3 is CASTSGGGFPDTQYF. DNA of the CDR3: TGTGCCAGCACCTCTGGGGGGGGCTTCCCAGATACGCAGTATTTT.

J is TRBJ2-2 and V is TRBV18, with D perhaps being TRBD1 or TRBD2 (6 bases each). The V end lost 5 bases, the J end lost 2 bases, and 15 bases lay between the germline ends. Germline V gives CDR1 KGHSH, CDR2 LQKENI. The CDR3 totals 16 residues. The DNA for the CDR3 is TGTGCCAGCTCAAAAAACAAGGGGGGAAACACCGGGGAGCTGTTTTTT. Amino acids: CASSKNKGGNTGELFF.

This rearrangement joins TRBV5-1 to TRBJ1-1, with 11 nucleotides matching TRBD1. This CDR3 comprises 15 residues. V was clipped by 1 base and J by 4 bases; unmatched bases: 3. Germline V lookup: CDR1 SGHRS, CDR2 YFSETQ. The CDR3 DNA reads TGCGCCAGCAGCTTGTATGGGACAGGGGGCACTGAAGCTTTCTTT. Translated, it gives CASSLYGTGGTEAFF.

V usage is TRBV11-2 and J usage is TRBJ1-6, with D possibly being TRBD1 (5 bases). This CDR3 has 16 residues. CDR1 is SGHAT, CDR2 FQNNGV, per germline. V was pared by 4 bases and J by 11 bases, with 21 bases between. The CDR3 DNA reads TGTGCCAGCAGCTCCTTCGCGGCAGGGCGACGTACACCCCTCCACTTT. As protein: CASSSFAAGRRTPLHF.

The table lists this clone with a count of one. The gene calls are TRBV16 and TRBJ2-7; D not resolved. V was trimmed by 4 bases and J by 9 bases, leaving 10 bases between them. Germline V gene data show CDR1 as KGHSY and CDR2 as FQNENV. The CDR3 contains 11 residues. The CDR3, as DNA: TGTGCCAGCAGCCCCGCACGAATGCAGTACTTC. Translated, it gives CASSPARMQYF.

V usage is TRBV5-1 and J usage is TRBJ1-3; D gene unclear. The ends were cut back, 4 bases at V and 2 bases at J, with 7 bases in the middle. This CDR3 region has 13 residues. The germline V gene has CDR1 SGHRS and CDR2 YFSETQ. The CDR3 loop is CASSTGTGNTIYF. DNA for the CDR3: TGCGCCAGCAGCACGGGGACTGGAAACACCATATATTTT.

The rearrangement links TRBV5-1 to TRBJ2-6, with 7 bases that match TRBD1. With 6 bases clipped from V and 0 bases from J, the junction kept 6 bases outside the gene matches. Germline V gene data show CDR1 as SGHRS and CDR2 as YFSETQ. The CDR3 sequence is 16 residues long. This CDR3 is CASTGTVPSGANVLTF. The CDR3 nucleotides are TGCGCCAGCACTGGGACAGTCCCCTCTGGGGCCAACGTCCTGACTTTC.

The chain carries TRBV28 and TRBJ2-1; TRBD2 matches 7 bases. V was clipped by 4 bases and J by 3 bases; unmatched bases: 3. Germline values: CDR1 MDHEN, CDR2 SYDVKM. The CDR3 is made up of 14 amino acids. CDR3 residues: CASSYAGVYNEQFF. The CDR3 DNA is TGTGCCAGCAGTTACGCGGGGGTCTACAATGAGCAGTTCTTC.

In its sample, this clone ranks as medium-sized. The genes are TRBV12-5 and TRBJ1-2, with D perhaps matching TRBD1 (5 bases). V was clipped by 2 bases and J by 7 bases, with 14 bases between them. The CDR3 covers 14 residues. Looked up from germline, CDR1 is LGHNT and CDR2 is FRNRAP. The CDR3 loop is CASGLSPGTGGYTF. In DNA, the CDR3 is TGTGCTAGTGGTTTGTCACCGGGGACTGGTGGCTACACCTTC.

The rearrangement joins TRBV18 to TRBJ2-5, with D possibly being TRBD1 (6 bases). V was cut by 3 bases and J by 5 bases, with 16 bases left in between. Germline V CDR1 and CDR2: KGHSH, LQKENI. The CDR3 is 15 amino acids. The CDR3 here is CASSPYPTGKETQYF. Written as DNA, the CDR3 is TGTGCCAGCTCACCTTACCCTACAGGGAAGGAGACCCAGTACTTC.

The CDR3 sequence: CASSEPVTQYF. The CDR3 bases are TGTGCCAGCAGTGAGCCAGTCACTCAGTATTTT. The V call is TRBV6-1, the J call TRBJ2-3; no definite D call. In germline, CDR1 is MNHNS, CDR2 SASEGT. Trimming removed 3 bases at V and 12 bases at J, with 10 bases between. The CDR3 is made up of 11 amino acids.

The rearrangement links TRBV5-1 to TRBJ2-5; D call uncertain. The CDR3 runs 14 residues. The germline CDR1 and CDR2 sequences are SGHRS and YFSETQ. V was pared by 4 bases and J by 1 base, with 11 bases between. The CDR3 DNA is TGCGCCAGCAGCCAAACCGGGTTCCAAGAGACCCAGTACTTC. Translated, it gives CASSQTGFQETQYF.

The chain recombines TRBV6-5 with TRBJ1-2; no clear D. The CDR3 runs to 13 residues. Germline CDR1 reads MNHEY; CDR2 reads SVGAGI. Trimming left V 7 bases short and J 0 bases short, with 9 bases between. The CDR3 region has the DNA TGTGCCAGCAAAGAGTTTACTAACTATGGCTACACCTTC. This encodes CASKEFTNYGYTF.

This chain joins TRBV28 and TRBJ1-2, with D maybe TRBD1 (5 bases). The germline V gene encodes CDR1 MDHEN and CDR2 SYDVKM. V was clipped by 5 bases and J by 4 bases, with 11 bases between them. CDR3 length equals 13 residues. CDR3 in amino acids: CASSIRGSYGYTF. The CDR3 nucleotides read TGTGCCAGCAGTATCCGGGGGTCCTATGGCTACACCTTC.

This sequence joins TRBV15 and TRBJ1-3; TRBD1 might be the D (5 bases). Germline V gene lookup returns CDR1 LNHNV and CDR2 YYDKDF (reference sequence). The CDR3 is 14 residues long. Trimming pared 3 bases from V and 1 base from J, leaving 7 bases between. The CDR3, as DNA: TGTGCCACCAGCAGGCGGGGGTCTGGAAACACCATATATTTT. It codes for CATSRRGSGNTIYF.